This TCR beta chain came from a study of blood T cell repertoires in COVID-19 (dated by TCRdb to 2020 to 2022). Regarding the complete study: Collaborator samples came from the United States, Italy and Spain and covered acute and convalescent phases of COVID-19. The material from the prospective study consisted of cDNA or gDNA derived from T cells, B-cell-depleted T cells, or PBMCs. Subjects who had been exposed to COVID-19, were actively infected with it, or had recovered from it provided the deeply sampled blood TCRbeta repertoires that made up the dataset. A freely available public database, intended as a resource for researchers studying the immune response to SARS-CoV-2, is where the repertoires were released. The samples were drawn from the first 160 participants of the ongoing ImmuneRACE study and from under 1,500 subjects provided by 6 global collaborators. Sample metadata almost always included a de-identified subject ID, COVID-19 status, age in years and sex. HLA class I and class II types, where available, came from metadata supplied by the sample provider rather than from assay-based typing. What the authors observed across the whole study: How much clinical and demographic metadata was included differed by source and by participant, and the metadata was provided uncurated.

The immunoSEQ Assay, a bias-controlled multiplex PCR, was used to amplify TCRbeta CDR3 regions from genomic DNA. In the authors' own workflow: Within the assay, amplification of reference gene primers was used to estimate how many nucleated cells each sample contained. To quantify the absolute abundance of each unique TCRbeta CDR3 rearrangement, sequence reads were collapsed and filtered. For each sample, productive Simpson clonality was calculated as the square root of Simpson's diversity index across productive rearrangements. Not all clones reach the TCRdb copy of this immuneACCESS table, which keeps in-frame sequences only. Checked studies attribute under half of the gap to unresolved V genes and leave the rest unexplained. Clone size and the V and J calls come from that table; the DNA yielded D and trimming. The sample has 310,000 or so clones on record, around 90% of them singletons. The ten most abundant clones make up 0.9% to 1.2% of the sample.

Participants in the prospective study were aged about 18 to 89 years, lived in under 30 United States geographic areas, and enrolled through a virtual design. In the prospective study, cohorts were assigned on the basis of participant-reported clinical history obtained from a screening survey and a study questionnaire. ImmuneRACE Cohort 3 recovered participants were defined by two consecutive negative NP/OP PCR tests, healthcare professional clearance, or symptom resolution. In the prospective study, mobile phlebotomists collected whole blood, serum and a nasopharyngeal or oropharyngeal swab from each participant. Over a 2-month period, participants in the prospective study had the option of providing additional blood draws and questionnaires. Prospective study blood samples were shipped either frozen or at room temperature before DNA extraction. Turning to this clone: The antigen it recognizes is unknown. Per-base qualities were not stored, and no clone one base away is much larger.

This sequence originates from a woman aged 30 to 39 who had recovered from COVID-19. The sequencing input was PBMCs or T cells enriched from blood (not recorded which).

The CDR3 region reads CATTSQGGNQPQHF. The bases read TGTGCCACCACCTCACAGGGAGGCAATCAGCCCCAGCATTTT. Recombination linked TRBV6-5 to TRBJ1-5; a weak D assignment points to TRBD1 (6 bases agree). CDR1 is given as MNHEY and CDR2 as SVGAGI, both from the germline V gene. V and J are truncated by 10 bases and 2 bases respectively, leaving an intervening sequence of 15 bases. Counted from cysteine to phenylalanine, this CDR3 has 14 amino acids. The only DNA kept is the CDR3, 42 bases in frame from the first base.